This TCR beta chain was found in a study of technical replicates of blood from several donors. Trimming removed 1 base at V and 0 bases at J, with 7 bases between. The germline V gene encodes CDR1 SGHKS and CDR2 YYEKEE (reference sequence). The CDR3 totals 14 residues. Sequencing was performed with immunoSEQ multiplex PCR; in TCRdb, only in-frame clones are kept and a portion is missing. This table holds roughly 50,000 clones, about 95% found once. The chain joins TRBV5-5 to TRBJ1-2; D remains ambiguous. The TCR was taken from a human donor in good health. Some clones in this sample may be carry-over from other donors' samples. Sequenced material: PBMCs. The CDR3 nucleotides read TGTGCCAGCAGCTTGATGACTCCTAACTATGGCTACACCTTC. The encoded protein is CASSLMTPNYGYTF.